The 7 T cell receptor beta chains in this list originate from one sample, sequenced in a study of shared clonotypes between healthy human individuals. Positive CCR7 selection of CD45RO-negative cells yielded the naive CD8 cells, and terminally differentiated effector memory CD45RA+ cells were excluded. This table comes from immunoSEQ multiplex PCR, and its TCRdb copy is limited to in-frame clones, with some not included. The sample has about 2.1 million clones, around 93% seen once; the top ten hold roughly 1.7%. Sequencing was performed on naive CD8+ T cells from PBMCs. Every receptor here comes from a man aged 18-30 years in good health. Some clones in this sample may be carry-over from other donors' samples.

This clone occurred once. The rearrangement links TRBV28 to TRBJ2-1; a weak D match, TRBD1 (6 bases). Per the germline V gene, CDR1 is MDHEN and CDR2 is SYDVKM. The CDR3 extends over 15 amino acids. V gave up 1 base and J gave up 2 bases, with 9 bases separating them. This chain's CDR3 is CASSLLTGTYNEQFF. CDR3 nucleotide sequence: TGTGCCAGCAGTTTATTGACAGGTACCTACAATGAGCAGTTCTTC.

As concerns this clone: The same CDR3 can be traced to other DNA sequences in this sample. The J gene is TRBJ1-2, the V gene TRBV27, with D possibly being TRBD1 (5 bases). CDR1 MNHEY and CDR2 SMNVEV come from the germline V gene (reference sequence). V was trimmed by 5 bases and J by 2 bases, leaving 9 bases between them. CDR3 length: 13 residues. The CDR3 DNA follows: TGTGCCAGCAGTCGACGGGGGAACTATGGCTACACCTTC. Translated, it gives CASSRRGNYGYTF.

The genes are TRBV5-6 and TRBJ2-7; unclear D gene. Germline CDR1 reads SGHDT; CDR2 reads YYEEEE. The CDR3 has 14 residues. V was clipped by 0 bases and J by 0 bases, with 7 bases between them. The CDR3 coding sequence is TGTGCCAGCAGCTTGGGAAAAGCCTCCTACGAGCAGTACTTC. Translated, it gives CASSLGKASYEQYF.

This clone appeared once. The chain links TRBV27 to TRBJ2-3; D ambiguous. Trimming removed 2 bases from V and 4 bases from J, with 16 bases in between. The germline gives CDR1 MNHEY, CDR2 SMNVEV (reference sequence). The CDR3 extends over 16 amino acids. CDR3 region: CASSLLPVLSADTQYF. The CDR3 coding sequence is TGTGCCAGCAGTTTACTTCCGGTTTTATCGGCAGATACGCAGTATTTT.

This chain joins TRBV6-1 and TRBJ2-6, with D possibly matching TRBD2 (6 bases). Germline V lookup: CDR1 MNHNS, CDR2 SASEGT. This CDR3 is built from 19 residues. V lost 2 bases and J 2 bases, leaving 19 bases between the germline ends. The CDR3 DNA reads TGTGCCAGCAGTGAATCATGGCCAGGGAGGTTACCTGGGGCCAACGTCCTGACTTTC. This translates into CASSESWPGRLPGANVLTF.

The chain has TRBV28 and TRBJ2-2, with a weak D call TRBD1 (6 bases). This CDR3 contains 14 residues. Looked up from germline, CDR1 is MDHEN and CDR2 is SYDVKM. Trimming cost V 10 bases and J 1 base, with 13 bases left between them. CDR3 region: CATLLDRNTGELFF. CDR3 bases: TGTGCCACTTTACTGGACAGGAACACCGGGGAGCTGTTTTTT.

The chain employs TRBV29-1 and TRBJ1-3; TRBD1 aligns across 9 bases. With V trimmed by 1 base and J by 0 bases, 7 bases remained unmatched. The CDR3 loop spans 17 amino acids. Germline lookup yields CDR1 SQVTM and CDR2 ANQGSEA. The CDR3, as DNA: TGCAGCGTTGAAGTTGCGACAGGGGGATACTCTGGAAACACCATATATTTT. It translates to CSVEVATGGYSGNTIYF.